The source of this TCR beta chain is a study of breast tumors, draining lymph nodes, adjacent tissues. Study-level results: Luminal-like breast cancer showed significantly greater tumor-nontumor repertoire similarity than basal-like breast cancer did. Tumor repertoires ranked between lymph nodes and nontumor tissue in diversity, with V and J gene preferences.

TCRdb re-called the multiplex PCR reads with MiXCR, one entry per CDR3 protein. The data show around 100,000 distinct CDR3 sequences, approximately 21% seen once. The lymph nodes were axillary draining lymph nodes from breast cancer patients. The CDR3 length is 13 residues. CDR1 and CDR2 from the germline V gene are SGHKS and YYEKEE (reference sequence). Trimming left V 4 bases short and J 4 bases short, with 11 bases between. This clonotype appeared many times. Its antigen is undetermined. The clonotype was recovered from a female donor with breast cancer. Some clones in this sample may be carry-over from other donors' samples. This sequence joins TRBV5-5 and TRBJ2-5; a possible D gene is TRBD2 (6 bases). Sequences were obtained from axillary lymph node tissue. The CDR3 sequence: CASSRLGGETQYF. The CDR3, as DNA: TGTGCCAGCAGCCGGCTGGGGGGAGAGACCCAGTACTTC.